The 27 T cell receptor beta chains reported below all come from one sample, sequenced in a study of blood T cell repertoires in COVID-19. The data were produced by immunoSEQ multiplex PCR, yet TCRdb's version contains in-frame clones alone and is incomplete. The sample shows under 250,000 clones, about 89% of them seen only once. The specimen sequenced was peripheral blood. Source of these receptors: a woman aged 60 to 75 who had recovered from COVID-19.

The J gene is TRBJ2-2, the V gene TRBV5-1, with D possibly matching TRBD2 (5 bases). The CDR3 consists of 15 residues. The ends were cut back, 1 base at V and 3 bases at J, with 10 bases in the middle. The germline V gene has CDR1 SGHRS and CDR2 YFSETQ. The CDR3 loop reads CASSLRQDYTGELFF. The DNA of the CDR3 is TGCGCCAGCAGCTTGAGGCAGGACTACACCGGGGAGCTGTTTTTT.

Concerning this clone: Additional DNA sequences in this sample encode the identical CDR3. This chain's CDR3 is CASSLGGEETQYF. The CDR3 bases are TGCGCCAGCAGCTTGGGCGGAGAAGAGACCCAGTACTTC. The chain is built from TRBV5-1 and TRBJ2-5; no definite D call. V was clipped by 0 bases and J by 3 bases, with 6 bases between them. The germline gives CDR1 SGHRS, CDR2 YFSETQ. CDR3 length equals 13 residues. The full variable domain, completed using reference TRBV5-1 and TRBJ2-5, is KAGVTQTPRYLIKTRGQQVTLSCSPISGHRSVSWYQQTPGQGLQFLFEYFSETQRNKGNFPGRFSGRQFSNSRSEMNVSTLELGDSALYLCASSLGGEETQYFGPGTRLLVL.

This chain uses TRBV29-1 with TRBJ1-2; no clear D. This CDR3 is 16 amino acids long. Germline V lookup: CDR1 SQVTM, CDR2 ANQGSEA. Deletions cut 7 bases from V and 4 bases from J, with 25 bases between. The CDR3 spells CSALTTREDFVYGYTF. As DNA, the CDR3 is TGCAGCGCCCTCACGACTAGGGAAGACTTTGTCTATGGCTACACCTTC.

The chain recombines TRBV28 with TRBJ1-2; 7 nucleotides line up with TRBD1. V was clipped by 6 bases and J by 0 bases; unmatched bases: 13. In germline, CDR1 is MDHEN, CDR2 SYDVKM. The CDR3 loop spans 17 amino acids. This CDR3 reads CASRTLEGGQPNYGYTF. For the CDR3, the DNA is TGTGCCAGCAGGACCCTCGAAGGGGGACAGCCTAACTATGGCTACACCTTC.

CDR3 sequence (DNA): TGTGCCAGCAGCCAAGATGGGAGGGCTGAAGCTTTCTTT. Translation: CASSQDGRAEAFF. The chain recombines TRBV4-2 with TRBJ1-1, with D uncertain. Germline assignment: CDR1 LGHNA and CDR2 YNFKEQ. Trimming took off 0 bases at V and 6 bases at J, with 8 bases between the two ends. This CDR3 is 13 amino acids long.

The gene calls are TRBV4-3 and TRBJ2-1; 8 positions agree with TRBD2. V gave up 0 bases and J gave up 3 bases; unmatched junction bases: 7. This CDR3 is 17 amino acids long. Germline V lookup: CDR1 LGHNA, CDR2 YSLEER. DNA for the CDR3: TGCGCCAGCAGCCAAGATAATAGCGGGGAGAGCTACAATGAGCAGTTCTTC. This translates into CASSQDNSGESYNEQFF.

This chain joins TRBV6-5 and TRBJ1-4; D not certain. CDR1 and CDR2 (germline): MNHEY, SVGAGI. CDR3 length equals 14 residues. The V and J ends lost 11 bases and 3 bases respectively, with 16 bases between them. The CDR3: CAGSRGTANEKLFF. The CDR3 DNA follows: TGTGCCGGCTCCAGAGGAACGGCTAATGAAAAACTGTTTTTT.

This chain uses TRBV19 with TRBJ2-1, with D perhaps matching TRBD1 (5 bases). Between the trimmed V and J ends, which lost 5 bases and 10 bases, there was a span of 18 bases. The CDR3 has 14 amino acids. Per germline, CDR1 LNHDA and CDR2 SQIVND (reference sequence). The CDR3 DNA sequence: TGTGCCAGTAGTGCACAATCCCAGGGATGGGAGCAGTTCTTC. The encoded protein is CASSAQSQGWEQFF.

The chain has TRBV5-1 and TRBJ2-1; possible D gene TRBD1, 6 bases. The CDR3 length is 13 residues. Per germline, CDR1 SGHRS and CDR2 YFSETQ. Trimming pared 2 bases from V and 7 bases from J, leaving 10 bases between. The chain's CDR3 is CASSLRGRNEQFF. The CDR3 coding sequence is TGCGCCAGCAGCTTAAGGGGGAGAAATGAGCAGTTCTTC.

The chain recombines TRBV5-5 with TRBJ2-3, with D possibly TRBD1 on 5 matching bases. Germline CDR1 SGHKS, CDR2 YYEKEE (reference sequence). The CDR3 covers 14 residues. Trimming took off 4 bases at V and 3 bases at J, with 12 bases between the two ends. CDR3 sequence reads: CASSPEYRTDTQYF. In DNA, the CDR3 is TGTGCCAGCAGCCCGGAGTACAGGACAGATACGCAGTATTTT.

Of note for this clone: Other DNA sequences from this sample encode an identical CDR3 as well. The chain has TRBV19 and TRBJ1-2; the match to TRBD1 covers 7 bases. Germline values: CDR1 LNHDA, CDR2 SQIVND (reference sequence). The CDR3 spans 13 residues. Unmatched junction bases numbered 1, after V lost 6 bases and J lost 0 bases. CDR3 nucleotides: TGTGCCAGTAGCGACAGGGCTAACTATGGCTACACCTTC. As protein: CASSDRANYGYTF.

The genes are TRBV7-2 and TRBJ2-5, with D perhaps TRBD1 (6 bases). The V end lost 1 base, the J end lost 3 bases, and 9 bases lay between the germline ends. In germline, CDR1 is SGHTA, CDR2 FQGNSA. The CDR3 totals 14 residues. The CDR3 DNA reads as TGTGCCAGCAGCTTAGACCCAGGGGAAGAGACCCAGTACTTC. It yields the protein CASSLDPGEETQYF.

CDR3 loop: CASSQAQRTREENYEQYF. The CDR3 region has the DNA TGTGCCAGCAGCCAAGCACAGAGGACACGCGAAGAAAACTACGAGCAGTACTTC. The chain is built from TRBV3-1 (or the pseudogene TRBV3-2) and TRBJ2-7; a weak D match, TRBD1 (5 bases). Germline CDR1 LGHDT, CDR2 YNNKEL (reference sequence). This CDR3 is built from 18 residues. The V and J ends lost 1 base and 3 bases respectively, with 22 bases between them.

The chain joins TRBV27 to TRBJ1-1; 9 bases match TRBD1. The J segment lost 4 bases and the V segment lost 5 bases, leaving 8 bases of the junction unmatched. This CDR3 has 15 residues. Germline assignment: CDR1 MNHEY and CDR2 SMNVEV (reference sequence). This chain's CDR3 is CASSPLQGARTEAFF. CDR3 coding DNA: TGTGCCAGCAGTCCGTTACAGGGGGCGCGCACTGAAGCTTTCTTT.

The chain uses TRBV9 and TRBJ2-3; D gene ambiguous. Trimming shortened V by 3 bases and J by 2 bases, and 13 bases separated the two germline ends. CDR1 and CDR2 (germline): SGDLS, YYNGEE. CDR3 length: 15 residues. The CDR3 DNA is TGTGCCAGCAGCGGACGGGTATCTACCACAGATACGCAGTATTTT. Its protein product is CASSGRVSTTDTQYF.

The chain recombines TRBV5-8 with TRBJ1-4; TRBD1 matches 7 bases. Germline CDR1 SGHTS, CDR2 YDEGEE. Trimming took 0 bases from V and 8 from J; bases not matched to a gene: 13. The CDR3 loop spans 17 amino acids. The CDR3 is CASSLGTGLGGLEKLFF. As DNA, the CDR3 is TGTGCCAGCAGCTTGGGGACAGGACTGGGGGGATTAGAAAAACTGTTTTTT.

The chain recombines TRBV6-5 with TRBJ2-7; 9 bases line up with TRBD2. The CDR3 extends over 15 amino acids. V lost 4 bases, J lost 6 bases, and 10 bases stayed unmatched. Germline CDR1 is MNHEY and CDR2 is SVGAGI. CDR3 sequence: CASSWGGGAALEQYF. Here the CDR3 DNA reads TGTGCCAGCAGTTGGGGCGGGGGGGCGGCCCTCGAGCAGTACTTC.

This chain connects TRBV10-3 to TRBJ2-7, with 13 nucleotides matching TRBD2. Germline V gene lookup returns CDR1 ENHRY and CDR2 SYGVKD. The CDR3 consists of 16 residues. Unmatched junction bases numbered 6, after V lost 4 bases and J lost 3 bases. CDR3: CAISGTSGGPYYEQYF. The CDR3 DNA follows: TGTGCCATCAGTGGGACTAGCGGGGGTCCCTACTACGAGCAGTACTTC.

The rearrangement joins TRBV27 to TRBJ2-7; D is uncertain. V was trimmed by 3 bases and J by 1 base, leaving 7 bases between them. CDR3 size: 13 residues. Per the germline V gene, CDR1 is MNHEY and CDR2 is SMNVEV (reference sequence). CDR3 nucleotide sequence: TGTGCCAGCAGTTTTGCCAGTTCCTACGAGCAGTACTTC. This gives the protein CASSFASSYEQYF.

This chain connects TRBV27 to TRBJ1-6, with D possibly being TRBD1 (6 bases). Deletions cut 4 bases from V and 6 bases from J, with 16 bases between. Germline loops: CDR1 MNHEY, CDR2 SMNVEV (reference sequence). This CDR3 is 16 amino acids long. CDR3 DNA sequence: TGTGCCAGCAGTTACCGGACAGTCTCAACTAATTCACCCCTCCACTTT. Amino acids: CASSYRTVSTNSPLHF.

The table lists this clone with a few counts. The chain is built from TRBV10-1 and TRBJ1-3; D remains ambiguous. V gave up 3 bases and J gave up 0 bases, with 6 bases separating them. Germline CDR1 reads WNHNN; CDR2 reads SYGVQD (reference sequence). CDR3 length equals 14 residues. The chain's CDR3 is CASSDDTSGNTIYF. The CDR3 DNA follows: TGCGCCAGCAGTGATGACACCTCTGGAAACACCATATATTTT.

The genes are TRBV28 and TRBJ1-3; weak D call: TRBD1 (5 bases). Deletions cut 3 bases from V and 0 bases from J, with 12 bases between. In germline, CDR1 is MDHEN, CDR2 SYDVKM. This CDR3 is 16 amino acids long. CDR3 sequence: CASSFLGEASGNTIYF. The CDR3 nucleotides read TGTGCCAGCAGTTTTCTGGGGGAGGCCTCTGGAAACACCATATATTTT.

This chain joins TRBV20-1 and TRBJ2-7; unclear D gene. The CDR3 loop spans 11 amino acids. Trimming stripped 2 bases from V and 6 bases from J, with 8 bases between. Germline V CDR1 and CDR2: DFQATT, SNEGSKA (reference sequence). The CDR3 nucleotides are TGCAGTGCTAGATCCTATGGCGAGCAGTACTTC. Translated, it gives CSARSYGEQYF.

This clone was seen a handful of times. This sequence joins TRBV9 and TRBJ1-3; D gene ambiguous. The CDR3 is made up of 14 amino acids. Per the germline V gene, CDR1 is SGDLS and CDR2 is YYNGEE. Trimming removed 2 bases at V and 0 bases at J, with 6 bases between. This chain's CDR3 is CASSVKISGNTIYF. In nucleotides, the CDR3 is TGTGCCAGCAGCGTTAAAATCTCTGGAAACACCATATATTTT.

J is TRBJ1-2 and V is TRBV11-2, with 8 nucleotides matching TRBD1. Trimming cost V 6 bases and J 14 bases; bases outside gene matches: 17. Germline V CDR1 and CDR2: SGHAT, FQNNGV. The CDR3 is made up of 14 amino acids. CDR3 nucleotides: TGTGCCAGCAGTTCCACTGGGGACAGGACTCGGGGGACCTTC. Translation: CASSSTGDRTRGTF.

The rearrangement uses TRBV7-2 and TRBJ2-1; D gene unclear. V lost 3 bases and J 0 bases, leaving 9 bases between the germline ends. CDR1 and CDR2 (germline): SGHTA, FQGNSA. There are 15 residues in the CDR3. The CDR3 spells CASSLGISSYNEQFF. CDR3 sequence (DNA): TGTGCCAGCAGCTTGGGCATTAGCTCCTACAATGAGCAGTTCTTC. Looking up the rest from reference TRBV7-2 and TRBJ2-1 gives the full variable domain: GAGVSQSPSNKVTEKGKDVELRCDPISGHTALYWYRQSLGQGLEFLIYFQGNSAPDKSGLPSDRFSAERTGGSVSTLTIQRTQQEDSAVYLCASSLGISSYNEQFFGPGTRLTVL.

The chain couples TRBV18 to TRBJ2-7; 8 bases agree with TRBD1. Trimming at V came to 4 bases and at J to 4 bases, leaving 6 bases not matched to a gene. Looked up from germline, CDR1 is KGHSH and CDR2 is LQKENI. The CDR3 spans 14 residues. CDR3 protein: CASSLQGGWYEQYF. CDR3 DNA: TGTGCCAGCTCACTACAGGGGGGCTGGTACGAGCAGTACTTC.